The T cell receptor beta chain described here comes from a study of identical twins' blood T cells. The study's findings and limits: Twin similarity might stem from environmental factors, not only genetics. Twins shared about as many clonotypes as their cloneset sizes predicted.

Libraries were made from RNA as TCR cDNA, using a modified protocol. A single record per CDR3 protein comes from TCRdb applying MiXCR to the 5' RACE reads. The table has 300,000 to 450,000 distinct CDR3 sequences, over 25% seen once. The three twin pairs were reared together, likely meeting the same infections. A remark on this clonotype: What it recognizes is unknown.

The CDR3 runs 17 residues. CDR1 is WNHNN, CDR2 SYGVQD, per germline (reference sequence). V was clipped by 6 bases and J by 0 bases, with 18 bases between them. The TCR originated in a woman aged 18 to 49 in good health. The rearrangement uses TRBV10-1 and TRBJ1-3; D unresolved. Sequenced input: PBMCs. This CDR3 is CASSEEVGENSGNTIYF. As DNA, the CDR3 is TGCGCCAGCAGCGAGGAAGTCGGGGAAAACTCTGGAAACACCATATATTTT.